A single sample gave rise to the 5 T cell receptor beta chains below, sequenced in a study of T cells after yellow fever vaccination. TCRdb re-called the 5' RACE reads with MiXCR, one entry per CDR3 protein. The sample has about 320,000 distinct CDR3 sequences, about 11% seen once. The sample in question was CD4+ T cells sorted from PBMCs, obtained 45 days after the yellow fever booster vaccination. Source of these receptors: a man between 18 and 29 years old who received the YFV17D yellow fever vaccine.

J is TRBJ1-6 and V is TRBV27; D ambiguous. Germline assignment: CDR1 MNHEY and CDR2 SMNVEV (reference sequence). The CDR3 length is 15 residues. V was clipped by 2 bases and J by 4 bases, with 9 bases between them. This CDR3 reads CASSLVSDYNSPLHF. DNA of the CDR3: TGTGCCAGCAGTTTAGTGAGCGATTATAATTCACCCCTCCACTTT.

In its sample, this clonotype was seen a few times. The V gene is TRBV5-1, the J gene TRBJ1-1; possible D gene TRBD1, 5 bases. The CDR3 sequence is 16 residues long. V dropped 1 base and J dropped 0 bases, with 13 bases sitting between them. Per the germline V gene, CDR1 is SGHRS and CDR2 is YFSETQ. The CDR3 region is CASSLTPTVLNTEAFF. The CDR3 nucleotides are TGCGCCAGCAGCTTGACTCCGACAGTCTTGAACACTGAAGCTTTCTTT.

This clonotype was counted only a few times. V gene TRBV7-6 combines with J gene TRBJ2-3, with TRBD2 matching over 8 bases. This CDR3 region has 14 residues. CDR1 is SGHVS and CDR2 is FNYEAQ in the germline V gene. Germline trimming cut 10 bases from V and 1 base from J; bases unmatched to any gene: 7. The DNA for the CDR3 is TGTGCCACTCTAGCGGGTTGGGGCACAGATACGCAGTATTTT. It codes for CATLAGWGTDTQYF.

The table lists this clonotype with a few counts. The V gene is TRBV11-2, the J gene TRBJ2-2, with D perhaps matching TRBD2 (6 bases). This CDR3 contains 16 residues. Germline V gene sequence: CDR1 SGHAT, CDR2 FQNNGV. The V and J ends lost 2 bases and 0 bases respectively, with 10 bases between them. CDR3 sequence: CASSLRWGANTGELFF. CDR3 nucleotides: TGTGCCAGCAGCTTAAGATGGGGGGCGAACACCGGGGAGCTGTTTTTT.

This chain uses TRBV9 with TRBJ2-7; the D gene is possibly TRBD2 (6 bases). The CDR3 length is 15 residues. In germline, CDR1 is SGDLS, CDR2 YYNGEE. V was clipped by 6 bases and J by 0 bases, with 16 bases between them. This chain's CDR3 is CASIPRDSSSYEQYV. The CDR3 DNA reads TGTGCCAGCATCCCCCGGGACTCTAGCTCCTACGAGCAGTACGTC.